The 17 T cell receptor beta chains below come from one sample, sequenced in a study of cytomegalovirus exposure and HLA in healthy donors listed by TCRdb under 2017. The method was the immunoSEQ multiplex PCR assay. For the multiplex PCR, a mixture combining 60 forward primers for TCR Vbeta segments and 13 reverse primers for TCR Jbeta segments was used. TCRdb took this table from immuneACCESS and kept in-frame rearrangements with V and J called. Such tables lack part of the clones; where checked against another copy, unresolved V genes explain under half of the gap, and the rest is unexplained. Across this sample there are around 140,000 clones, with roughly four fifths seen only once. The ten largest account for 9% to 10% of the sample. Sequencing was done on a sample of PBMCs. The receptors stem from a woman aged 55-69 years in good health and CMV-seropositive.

In nucleotides, the CDR3 is TGTGCCAGCAGCTCACAGGAGCGGGGCTTAACAGGGGAGACCCAGTACTTC. This encodes CASSSQERGLTGETQYF. This chain links TRBV7-2 with TRBJ2-5; perhaps TRBD2 as D (7 bases). This CDR3 contains 17 residues. Trimming removed 4 bases at V and 5 bases at J, with 23 bases between. CDR1 SGHTA and CDR2 FQGNSA come from the germline V gene. Together with reference TRBV7-2 and TRBJ2-5, the CDR3 gives the full variable domain: GAGVSQSPSNKVTEKGKDVELRCDPISGHTALYWYRQSLGQGLEFLIYFQGNSAPDKSGLPSDRFSAERTGGSVSTLTIQRTQQEDSAVYLCASSSQERGLTGETQYFGPGTRLLVL.

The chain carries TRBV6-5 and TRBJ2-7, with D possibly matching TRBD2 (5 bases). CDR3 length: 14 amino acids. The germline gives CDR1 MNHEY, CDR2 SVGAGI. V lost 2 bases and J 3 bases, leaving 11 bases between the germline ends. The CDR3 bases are TGTGCCAGCAGTTACACGGGGAGAGACTACGAGCAGTACTTC. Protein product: CASSYTGRDYEQYF.

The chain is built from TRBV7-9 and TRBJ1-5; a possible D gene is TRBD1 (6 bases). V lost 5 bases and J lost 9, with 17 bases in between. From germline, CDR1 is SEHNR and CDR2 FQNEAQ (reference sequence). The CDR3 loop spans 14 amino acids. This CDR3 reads CASSLRTVYPPQHF. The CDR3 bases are TGTGCCAGCAGCCTAAGGACAGTCTATCCGCCCCAGCATTTT.

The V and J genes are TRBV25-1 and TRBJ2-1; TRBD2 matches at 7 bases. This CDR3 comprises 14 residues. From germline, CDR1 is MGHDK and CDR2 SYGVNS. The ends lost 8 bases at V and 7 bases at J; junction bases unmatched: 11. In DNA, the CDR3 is TGTGCCAGCTGTCCGGGAGGCCCTTTGAATGAGCAGTTCTTC. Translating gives CASCPGGPLNEQFF.

The chain's CDR3 is CASSLSSGNYNEQFF. The DNA for the CDR3 is TGCGCCAGCAGCCTCAGTAGCGGGAACTACAATGAGCAGTTCTTC. This chain links TRBV10-1 with TRBJ2-1, with 8 bases lining up with TRBD2. The CDR3 runs 15 residues. Trimming took 6 bases from V and 3 from J; bases not matched to a gene: 7. Per germline, CDR1 WNHNN and CDR2 SYGVQD (reference sequence).

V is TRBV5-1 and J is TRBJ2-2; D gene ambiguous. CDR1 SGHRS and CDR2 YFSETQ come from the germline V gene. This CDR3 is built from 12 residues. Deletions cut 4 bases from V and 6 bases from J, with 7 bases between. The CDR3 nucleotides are TGCGCCAGCAGCCCCAACTCCGGGGAGCTGTTTTTT. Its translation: CASSPNSGELFF.

CDR3 DNA sequence: TGTGCCAGCAGTTTATCTTCTTCGACTAGCGGGAGTTCCAGTCGAAACGAGCAGTACTTC. Amino acid sequence: CASSLSSSTSGSSSRNEQYF. The chain is built from TRBV27 and TRBJ2-7; 12 bases fit TRBD2. Per germline, CDR1 MNHEY and CDR2 SMNVEV (reference sequence). The CDR3 consists of 20 residues. The J segment lost 5 bases and the V segment lost 0 bases, leaving 17 bases of the junction unmatched.

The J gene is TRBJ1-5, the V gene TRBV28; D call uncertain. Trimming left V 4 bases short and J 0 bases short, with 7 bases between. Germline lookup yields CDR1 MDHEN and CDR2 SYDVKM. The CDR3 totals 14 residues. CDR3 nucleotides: TGTGCCAGCAGTTCGATACTTAGCAATCAGCCCCAGCATTTT. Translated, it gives CASSSILSNQPQHF.

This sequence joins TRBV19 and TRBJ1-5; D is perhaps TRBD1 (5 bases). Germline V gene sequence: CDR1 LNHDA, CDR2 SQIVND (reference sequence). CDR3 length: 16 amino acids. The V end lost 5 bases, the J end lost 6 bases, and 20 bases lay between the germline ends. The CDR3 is CASSGGSGALGQPQHF. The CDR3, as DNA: TGTGCCAGTAGTGGAGGGTCTGGGGCATTGGGTCAGCCCCAGCATTTT.

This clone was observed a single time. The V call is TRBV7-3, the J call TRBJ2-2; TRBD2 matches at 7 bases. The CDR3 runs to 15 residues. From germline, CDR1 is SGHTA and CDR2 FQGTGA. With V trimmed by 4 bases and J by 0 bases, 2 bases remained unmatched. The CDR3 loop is CASSSTSANTGELFF. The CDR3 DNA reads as TGTGCCAGCAGCTCAACTAGCGCGAACACCGGGGAGCTGTTTTTT.

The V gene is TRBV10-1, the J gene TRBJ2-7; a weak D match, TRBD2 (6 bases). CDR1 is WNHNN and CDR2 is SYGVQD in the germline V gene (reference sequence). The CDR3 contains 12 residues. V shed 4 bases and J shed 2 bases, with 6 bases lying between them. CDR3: CASSGTTYEQYF. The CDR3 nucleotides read TGCGCCAGCAGTGGGACTACCTACGAGCAGTACTTC.

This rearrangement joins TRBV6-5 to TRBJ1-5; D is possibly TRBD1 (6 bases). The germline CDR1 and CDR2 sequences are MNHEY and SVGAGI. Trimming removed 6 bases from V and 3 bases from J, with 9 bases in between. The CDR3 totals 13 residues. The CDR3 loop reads CASRRDNNQPQHF. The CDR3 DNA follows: TGTGCCAGCAGACGGGACAACAATCAGCCCCAGCATTTT.

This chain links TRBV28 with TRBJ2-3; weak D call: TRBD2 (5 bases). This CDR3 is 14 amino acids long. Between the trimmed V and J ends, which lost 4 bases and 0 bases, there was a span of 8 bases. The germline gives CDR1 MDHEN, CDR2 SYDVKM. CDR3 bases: TGTGCCAGCAGTTCGACTATCAGCACAGATACGCAGTATTTT. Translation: CASSSTISTDTQYF.

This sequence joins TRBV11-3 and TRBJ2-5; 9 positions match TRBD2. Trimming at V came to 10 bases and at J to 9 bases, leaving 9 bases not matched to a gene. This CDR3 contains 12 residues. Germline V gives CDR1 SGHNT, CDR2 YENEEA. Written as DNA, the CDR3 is TGTGCCACCAGTATAGCGGGAGCAGCCCAGTACTTC. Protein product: CATSIAGAAQYF.

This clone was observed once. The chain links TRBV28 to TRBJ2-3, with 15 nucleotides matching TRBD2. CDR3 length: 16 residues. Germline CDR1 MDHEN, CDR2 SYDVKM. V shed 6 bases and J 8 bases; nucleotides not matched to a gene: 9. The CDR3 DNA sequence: TGTGCCAGCAGCCAAGGACTAGCGGGAGGGTGGGTTACGCAGTATTTT. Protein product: CASSQGLAGGWVTQYF.

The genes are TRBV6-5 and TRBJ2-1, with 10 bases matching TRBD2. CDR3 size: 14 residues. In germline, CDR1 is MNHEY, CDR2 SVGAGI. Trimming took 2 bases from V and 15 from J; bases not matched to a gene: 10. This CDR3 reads CASSYVPSGGQMFF. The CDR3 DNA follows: TGTGCCAGCAGTTACGTGCCTAGCGGGGGCCAGATGTTCTTC.

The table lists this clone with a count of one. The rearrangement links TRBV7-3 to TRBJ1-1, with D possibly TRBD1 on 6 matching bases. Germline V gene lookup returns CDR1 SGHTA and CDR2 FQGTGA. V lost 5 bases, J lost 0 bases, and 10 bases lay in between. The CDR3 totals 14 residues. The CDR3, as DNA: TGTGCCAGCAGCCAGGGGCTAATGAACACTGAAGCTTTCTTT. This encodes CASSQGLMNTEAFF.